These 28 T cell receptor beta chains came from one sample sequenced in a study of CD8 T cells in Susac syndrome. The RNA, about 0.45 to 1 ug, was put through reverse transcription using random hexamers. Each CDR3 protein is one row after TCRdb ran MiXCR on the immunoSEQ multiplex PCR reads. This table has under 200,000 distinct CDR3 sequences, 90% to 95% appearing once. The sequencing sample was made of CD4+ T cells from PBMCs. These receptors all stem from a human donor with Susac syndrome.

This clonotype was seen only once. The chain combines TRBV28 with TRBJ1-2; D remains ambiguous. The CDR3 runs 13 residues. Per germline, CDR1 MDHEN and CDR2 SYDVKM. Trimming pared 5 bases from V and 4 bases from J, leaving 11 bases between. The CDR3 is CASSNAGIYGYTF. In DNA form, the CDR3 reads TGTGCCAGCAGTAATGCGGGTATCTATGGCTACACCTTC.

This clonotype appeared a single time. The chain joins TRBV29-1 to TRBJ1-2; 9 nucleotides align to TRBD1. The CDR3 totals 13 residues. J was trimmed by 6 bases and V by 4 bases; bases with no gene match: 6. Germline CDR1 reads SQVTM; CDR2 reads ANQGSEA. CDR3 DNA sequence: TGCAGCGTTGTAGACAGGGGGTGGGATGGCTACACCTTC. It codes for CSVVDRGWDGYTF.

V usage is TRBV11-2 and J usage is TRBJ2-1; D gene uncertain. Deletions cut 3 bases from V and 6 bases from J, with 6 bases between. Germline V lookup: CDR1 SGHAT, CDR2 FQNNGV. CDR3 size: 12 residues. The CDR3 sequence: CASSLQFNEQFF. CDR3 bases: TGTGCCAGCAGCTTGCAGTTCAATGAGCAGTTCTTC.

A word on this clonotype: A read error may produce the germline difference seen at one junction end. V and J are TRBV6-6 and TRBJ1-2; no firm D call. CDR1 is MNHNY and CDR2 is SVGAGI in the germline V gene (reference sequence). This CDR3 region has 16 residues. CDR3 nucleotide sequence: TGTGCCAGCAGTTACTCAGAACCGGACGGCTACTATGGCCACACCTTC. Translating gives CASSYSEPDGYYGHTF.

The V gene is TRBV19, the J gene TRBJ2-2; TRBD2 matches at 7 bases. This CDR3 spans 16 amino acids. Germline lookup yields CDR1 LNHDA and CDR2 SQIVND (reference sequence). With 7 bases clipped from V and 4 bases from J, the junction kept 12 bases outside the gene matches. The CDR3: CASKQATSHFTGELFF. DNA of the CDR3: TGTGCCAGTAAACAAGCGACTAGCCACTTCACCGGGGAGCTGTTTTTT.

The chain recombines TRBV4-1 with TRBJ2-3, with TRBD2 identical over 10 bases. The germline gives CDR1 MGHRA, CDR2 YSYEKL. The CDR3 spans 16 residues. With 6 bases clipped from V and 3 bases from J, the junction kept 9 bases outside the gene matches. Here the CDR3 reads CASRTSGSTATDTQYF. The CDR3 bases are TGCGCCAGCAGGACTAGCGGGTCGACAGCAACAGATACGCAGTATTTT.

The chain uses TRBV7-6 and TRBJ2-5; D gene ambiguous. The CDR3 is 11 residues long. V was pared by 5 bases and J by 6 bases, with 7 bases between. Germline V lookup: CDR1 SGHVS, CDR2 FNYEAQ. CDR3: CASSREQTQYF. The CDR3 nucleotides are TGTGCCAGCAGCCGAGAACAGACCCAGTACTTC.

The chain employs TRBV19 and TRBJ2-1, with 13 bases lining up with TRBD2. CDR3 length equals 16 residues. Germline loops: CDR1 LNHDA, CDR2 SQIVND (reference sequence). V shed 7 bases and J 5 bases; nucleotides not matched to a gene: 8. The CDR3: CASNRLAGGSHNEQFF. CDR3 in DNA: TGTGCCAGTAATCGACTAGCGGGAGGAAGTCACAATGAGCAGTTCTTC.

The V gene is TRBV20-1, the J gene TRBJ2-5; no clear D gene. The CDR3 is 13 residues long. V was pared by 1 base and J by 5 bases, with 11 bases between. Germline CDR1 DFQATT, CDR2 SNEGSKA (reference sequence). Here the CDR3 reads CSARGMERETQYF. The CDR3 DNA reads TGCAGTGCTAGAGGAATGGAAAGGGAGACCCAGTACTTC.

The rearrangement links TRBV5-5 to TRBJ1-1; a possible D gene is TRBD1 (5 bases). V was clipped by 5 bases and J by 4 bases, with 9 bases between them. This CDR3 has 12 amino acids. Germline V CDR1 and CDR2: SGHKS, YYEKEE (reference sequence). CDR3 sequence (DNA): TGTGCCAGCAGTTTACAGGTCACTGAAGCTTTCTTT. Its protein is CASSLQVTEAFF.

The V and J genes are TRBV5-6 and TRBJ1-4, with TRBD1 as a possible D gene (5 bases). Trimming removed 4 bases from V and 0 bases from J, with 10 bases in between. Per the germline V gene, CDR1 is SGHDT and CDR2 is YYEEEE. The CDR3 is made up of 15 amino acids. The CDR3 bases are TGTGCCAGCAGCCTGGGAGGGGCAACTAATGAAAAACTGTTTTTT. Its protein product is CASSLGGATNEKLFF. The whole variable domain, remainder taken from reference TRBV5-6 and TRBJ1-4, is DAGVTQSPTHLIKTRGQQVTLRCSPKSGHDTVSWYQQALGQGPQFIFQYYEEEERQRGNFPDRFSGHQFPNYSSELNVNALLLGDSALYLCASSLGGATNEKLFFGSGTQLSVL.

The chain recombines TRBV6-1 with TRBJ1-1; D is uncertain. From germline, CDR1 is MNHNS and CDR2 SASEGT. The CDR3 covers 13 residues. V lost 3 bases to trimming and J lost 3 bases, with 8 bases between them. The CDR3 loop is CASSEERDTEAFF. CDR3 coding DNA: TGTGCCAGCAGTGAGGAGAGGGACACTGAAGCTTTCTTT.

The chain recombines TRBV2 with TRBJ1-2; tentative D call: TRBD1 (6 bases). This CDR3 comprises 13 residues. Between the trimmed V and J ends, which lost 8 bases and 4 bases, there was a span of 14 bases. Germline V gene lookup returns CDR1 SNHLY and CDR2 FYNNEI. CDR3 DNA sequence: TGTGCCAGCGGACAGTCGTATTCCTATGGCTACACCTTC. Translating it yields CASGQSYSYGYTF. The variable domain in full, with the rest retrieved from reference TRBV2 and TRBJ1-2, is EPEVTQTPSHQVTQMGQEVILRCVPISNHLYFYWYRQILGQKVEFLVSFYNNEISEKSEIFDDQFSVERPDGSNFTLKIRSTKLEDSAMYFCASGQSYSYGYTFGSGTRLTVV.

This sequence joins TRBV14 and TRBJ1-1; 7 nucleotides agree with TRBD1. This CDR3 region has 14 residues. Germline assignment: CDR1 SGHDN and CDR2 FVKESK. V trimming: 0 bases; J trimming: 10 bases; junction bases outside the gene matches: 8. CDR3 DNA sequence: TGTGCCAGCAGCCAAGACCGCGGGACAGTATTAGCTTTCTTT. It codes for CASSQDRGTVLAFF.

In this sample, this clonotype turned up a few times. The V gene is TRBV5-1, the J gene TRBJ2-1; D not resolved. The germline gives CDR1 SGHRS, CDR2 YFSETQ. The length of the CDR3 is 14 residues. Trimming left V 2 bases short and J 0 bases short, with 6 bases between. The CDR3 loop is CASSFSGSYNEQFF. The CDR3 DNA reads as TGCGCCAGCAGCTTTTCTGGCTCCTACAATGAGCAGTTCTTC.

This clonotype has a single count. V is TRBV13 and J is TRBJ1-1; 7 bases match TRBD1. V lost 5 bases to trimming and J lost 4 bases; unmatched junction nucleotides: 13. CDR1 is PRHDT, CDR2 FYEKMQ, per germline (reference sequence). The CDR3 extends over 16 amino acids. CDR3 sequence: CASSRRDSLGVTEAFF. The CDR3 DNA sequence: TGTGCCAGCAGCAGACGGGACAGCCTTGGGGTCACTGAAGCTTTCTTT.

V and J are TRBV20-1 and TRBJ2-7; 7 bases match TRBD2. CDR3 length equals 13 residues. CDR1 DFQATT and CDR2 SNEGSKA come from the germline V gene (reference sequence). The ends lost 6 bases at V and 2 bases at J; junction bases unmatched: 7. In DNA form, the CDR3 reads TGCAGTGCAACCGGGACTACCGCCTACGAGCAGTACTTC. It codes for CSATGTTAYEQYF.

The rearrangement joins TRBV20-1 to TRBJ1-1, with D hard to call. In germline, CDR1 is DFQATT, CDR2 SNEGSKA (reference sequence). Trimming stripped 3 bases from V and 0 bases from J, with 14 bases between. This CDR3 has 15 residues. The CDR3 sequence: CSARVVGGMNTEAFF. CDR3 in DNA: TGCAGTGCTAGGGTCGTCGGTGGCATGAACACTGAAGCTTTCTTT.

This sequence joins TRBV6-6 and TRBJ1-5, with a possible D match to TRBD1 (5 bases). V was trimmed by 10 bases and J by 0 bases, leaving 13 bases between them. The germline V gene encodes CDR1 MNHNY and CDR2 SVGAGI (reference sequence). This CDR3 is 14 amino acids long. CDR3 bases: TGTGCCACCAACCGGGGGAATAGCAATCAGCCCCAGCATTTT. Translating gives CATNRGNSNQPQHF.

The chain joins TRBV29-1 to TRBJ2-4; D may be TRBD1 or TRBD2 (5 bases each). CDR1 SQVTM and CDR2 ANQGSEA come from the germline V gene. The CDR3 covers 15 residues. The V end lost 3 bases, the J end lost 0 bases, and 12 bases lay between the germline ends. This CDR3 reads CSVEKGPLAKNIQYF. DNA for the CDR3: TGCAGCGTTGAGAAGGGACCGCTAGCCAAAAACATTCAGTACTTC.

V is TRBV20-1 and J is TRBJ2-5, with a tentative D call TRBD2 (7 bases). The CDR3 is 12 amino acids. CDR1 DFQATT and CDR2 SNEGSKA come from the germline V gene (reference sequence). The germline V and J ends were trimmed by 8 bases and 4 bases, with 14 bases remaining between them. CDR3 nucleotide sequence: TGCAGTACCGGGGGCGGGAGAGAGACCCAGTACTTC. It translates to CSTGGGRETQYF.

The chain has TRBV9 and TRBJ1-2; D is uncertain. Germline assignment: CDR1 SGDLS and CDR2 YYNGEE. Trimming took off 0 bases at V and 4 bases at J, with 16 bases between the two ends. The CDR3 contains 16 residues. Here the CDR3 DNA reads TGTGCCAGCAGCGTAGCTGAGGCCCCATGGGGCTATGGCTACACCTTC. This translates into CASSVAEAPWGYGYTF. Complete variable domain (other parts from reference TRBV9 and TRBJ1-2): DSGVTQTPKHLITATGQRVTLRCSPRSGDLSVYWYQQSLDQGLQFLIQYYNGEERAKGNILERFSAQQFPDLHSELNLSSLELGDSALYFCASSVAEAPWGYGYTFGSGTRLTVV.

The chain carries TRBV7-9 and TRBJ2-4; D unresolved. The V gene lost 6 bases and the J gene lost 0 bases, with 9 bases spanning the gap. CDR3 size: 14 residues. Germline CDR1 and CDR2: SEHNR and FQNEAQ (reference sequence). CDR3 protein: CASSSSGAKNIQYF. The CDR3 bases are TGTGCCAGCAGTTCCTCGGGAGCCAAAAACATTCAGTACTTC.

V usage is TRBV6-1 and J usage is TRBJ2-3; 7 positions match TRBD2. Per germline, CDR1 MNHNS and CDR2 SASEGT. The CDR3 contains 16 residues. The J segment lost 3 bases and the V segment lost 8 bases, leaving 14 bases of the junction unmatched. The CDR3 nucleotides are TGTGCCAGCCTGAAGGTCACTAGCGCAAAAACAGATACGCAGTATTTT. Translated: CASLKVTSAKTDTQYF.

This clonotype has a handful of counts. V usage is TRBV28 and J usage is TRBJ2-1; 8 bases map to TRBD2. After removal of 6 bases from V and 4 bases from J, the junction contained 11 bases not matched to a gene. From germline, CDR1 is MDHEN and CDR2 SYDVKM. The length of the CDR3 is 16 residues. The CDR3 nucleotides are TGTGCCAGCAGCCCCTCTTCTAGCGGGCCGTACAATGAGCAGTTCTTC. Its protein product is CASSPSSSGPYNEQFF.

This clonotype was recorded only once. The rearrangement links TRBV11-2 to TRBJ2-3, with unresolved D. The germline CDR1 and CDR2 sequences are SGHAT and FQNNGV. The CDR3 runs 18 residues. V was clipped by 1 base and J by 4 bases, with 21 bases between them. CDR3 sequence reads: CASSLAASGVRSADTQYF. The CDR3 DNA is TGTGCCAGCAGCTTAGCAGCGTCGGGTGTCAGGTCTGCAGATACGCAGTATTTT.

The chain links TRBV3-1 to TRBJ2-1, with 11 bases that match TRBD2. The germline V gene has CDR1 LGHDT and CDR2 YNNKEL (reference sequence). The CDR3 loop spans 16 amino acids. V lost 4 bases to trimming and J lost 3 bases; unmatched junction nucleotides: 5. CDR3 nucleotide sequence: TGTGCCAGCAGCCGCTCCGGGACTAGCGGCTACAATGAGCAGTTCTTC. Translated: CASSRSGTSGYNEQFF.

The chain joins TRBV10-1 to TRBJ2-3; TRBD1 matches 7 bases. The CDR3 is 14 amino acids. Germline-derived CDR1 and CDR2 are WNHNN and SYGVQD (reference sequence). Unmatched junction bases numbered 5, after V lost 3 bases and J lost 5 bases. The CDR3 protein is CASSDMRGRDTQYF. CDR3 bases: TGCGCCAGCAGTGATATGAGGGGGCGAGATACGCAGTATTTT.